The clone carrying this T cell receptor beta chain showed up just a few times. The record originates from a study of blood T cells in healthy people across ages. Next came a second PCR, run for roughly 6 to 11 cycles, which used a sample-barcoded 5' primer along with a J-beta primer mix. TCRdb reanalysed the 5' RACE reads using MiXCR and keeps one entry per CDR3 protein. The table includes some 1.4 million distinct CDR3 sequences, about 43% detected once. Donation came from healthy Caucasian individuals in Russia who were aged roughly 6 to 100. CDR3 length equals 10 residues. V lost 5 bases and J lost 5, with 6 bases in between. The germline V gene encodes CDR1 SQVTM and CDR2 ANQGSEA.

The chain has TRBV29-1 and TRBJ2-5; no definite D call. The clonotype comes from a woman aged 18-29 years in good health. The specimen was blood. The CDR3 protein is CSVPMETQYF. In nucleotides, the CDR3 is TGCAGCGTTCCAATGGAGACCCAGTACTTC.